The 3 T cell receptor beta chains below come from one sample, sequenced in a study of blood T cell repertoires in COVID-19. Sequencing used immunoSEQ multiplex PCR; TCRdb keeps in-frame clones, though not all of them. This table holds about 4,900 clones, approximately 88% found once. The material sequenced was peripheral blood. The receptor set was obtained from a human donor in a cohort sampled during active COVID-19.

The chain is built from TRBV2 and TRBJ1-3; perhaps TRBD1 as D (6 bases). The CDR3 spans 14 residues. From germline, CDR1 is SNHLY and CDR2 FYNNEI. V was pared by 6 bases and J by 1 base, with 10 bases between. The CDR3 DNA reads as TGTGCCAGCAGCATTCAGGGGTCTGGAAACACCATATATTTT. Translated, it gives CASSIQGSGNTIYF.

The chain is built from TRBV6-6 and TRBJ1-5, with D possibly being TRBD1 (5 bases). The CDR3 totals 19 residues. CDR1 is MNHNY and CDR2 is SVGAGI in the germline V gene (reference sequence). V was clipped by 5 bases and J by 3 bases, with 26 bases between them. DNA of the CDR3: TGTGCCAGCAGTCCCAAACCTGCGGGGCCCTTGAGGGCCAATCAGCCCCAGCATTTT. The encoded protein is CASSPKPAGPLRANQPQHF.

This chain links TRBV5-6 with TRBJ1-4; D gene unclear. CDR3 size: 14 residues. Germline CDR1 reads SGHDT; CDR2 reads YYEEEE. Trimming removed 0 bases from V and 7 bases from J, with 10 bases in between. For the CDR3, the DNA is TGTGCCAGCAGCTTGGCAGGCGATGGTGAAAAACTGTTTTTT. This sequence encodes CASSLAGDGEKLFF. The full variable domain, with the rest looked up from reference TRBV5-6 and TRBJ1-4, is DAGVTQSPTHLIKTRGQQVTLRCSPKSGHDTVSWYQQALGQGPQFIFQYYEEEERQRGNFPDRFSGHQFPNYSSELNVNALLLGDSALYLCASSLAGDGEKLFFGSGTQLSVL.